This section outlines one T cell receptor beta chain sequence together with its context. Its specificity is unknown. TCRdb's table, derived via immunoSEQ multiplex PCR, lists solely in-frame clones and lacks some. The repertoire holds approximately 90,000 clones, with around 93% as singletons. V was cut by 4 bases and J by 0 bases, with 13 bases left in between. Per the germline V gene, CDR1 is MNHNY and CDR2 is SVGAGI (reference sequence). This CDR3 has 15 residues. The data belong to a study of cytomegalovirus exposure and HLA in healthy donors. Study information: A later analysis reported the same platform for the roughly 120 validation repertoires and the 666 first-cohort repertoires.

Study-level results: The majority of TCR sequences were rare, yet some public TCRs appeared in many donors.

The origin of this receptor is a woman younger than 45 in good health and CMV-seropositive. The sequenced sample was PBMCs. This chain joins TRBV6-6 and TRBJ2-7; a weak D match, TRBD1 (6 bases). This CDR3 reads CASSSRQASSYEQYF. CDR3 DNA sequence: TGTGCCAGCAGTTCACGACAGGCGAGCTCCTACGAGCAGTACTTC.